These T cell receptor beta chains were read from a single sample in a study of T cells expressing NK-cell markers. No DNA is given; TCRdb re-called the 5' RACE reads and lists each CDR3 protein once. The sample is made up of around 470,000 distinct CDR3 sequences, and the top ten hold over 1.3% of it. Source material: blood T cells: a sorted CD56 or NKG2C T cell subset, CD4+ or CD8+ T cells, or bulk PBMC T cells (not recorded which). The source of these receptors is a woman aged 45-65 years in good health. Each CDR3 is given with its conserved first and last residue.

TRBV12-3/TRBV12-4	14	TRBJ1-2	CASSLYGGPRGYTF
TRBV24-1	16	TRBJ2-5	CATSDRTGTIVETQYF
TRBV20-1	17	TRBJ2-7	CSALNTGQGANHLEQYF
TRBV5-5	15	TRBJ2-2	CASSFLDQNTGELFF
TRBV12-3/TRBV12-4	11	TRBJ1-2	CASRGGDGYTF
TRBV2	16	TRBJ2-6	CASSWDQAAGANVLTF
TRBV12-3/TRBV12-4	14	TRBJ2-1	CASRKGLADNEQFF
TRBV12-3/TRBV12-4	15	TRBJ2-1	CASSLGDRVYNEQFF
TRBV4-1	15	TRBJ1-1	CASRPQGAHGTEAFF
TRBV6-5	13	TRBJ2-3	CASREYSGNTQYF
TRBV7-6	14	TRBJ2-7	CASSLVGPNYEQYF
TRBV29-1	15	TRBJ2-2	CSVLPGQGVTGELFF
TRBV7-2	12	TRBJ2-5	CASQGGGETQYF
TRBV12-3/TRBV12-4	15	TRBJ1-1	CASSFWGGRDTEAFF
TRBV5-1	16	TRBJ2-7	CASSLAGTGNPYEQYF
TRBV24-1	13	TRBJ2-1	CATSDPTPPTQFF
TRBV7-9	14	TRBJ2-1	CASSTGLGYNEQFF
TRBV4-2	18	TRBJ2-3	CASSPGTRGLRDTDTQYF
TRBV29-1	12	TRBJ1-2	CSVPRTGRGYTF
TRBV12-3/TRBV12-4	15	TRBJ2-5	CASSFSVEVGETQYF
TRBV24-1	16	TRBJ2-1	CATSDLWGASYNEQFF
TRBV6-5	14	TRBJ1-1	CASSYRDRDGGAFF
TRBV12-3/TRBV12-4	14	TRBJ2-2	CASQLAGGTGELFF
TRBV18	17	TRBJ2-6	CASSPPLWGTGANVLTF
TRBV6-5	13	TRBJ2-2	CASRPRNTGELFF
TRBV9	13	TRBJ1-6	CASSTLGGAPLHF
TRBV25-1	16	TRBJ2-2	CASTSSGRANTGELFF
TRBV5-1	15	TRBJ2-7	CASSLEGHPTYEQYF
TRBV3-1	15	TRBJ1-2	CASSQDGTGSRGYTF
TRBV5-1	14	TRBJ1-2	CASSLTGQVYGYTF
TRBV10-3	13	TRBJ2-1	CATAGGSYNEQFF